This T cell receptor beta chain was profiled in a study of metastatic and nonmetastatic thyroid tumors. Study summary: The comparison covered peripheral blood and tumor or nodule tissue in malignant and benign thyroid patients. The study's findings and limits: For both blood and tumor, malignant thyroid tumors reportedly showed significantly higher TCR beta diversity than benign nodules did.

At least ten counts were recorded for this clone. Its antigen is still unknown. Each patient went into thyroid surgery without having received any treatment. In the original processing: To classify distant metastasis in papillary thyroid cancer, a model was built from CDR3 differences across clinicopathological groups. TCRdb recomputed clones from the PCR reads via MiXCR. The V and J calls reflect TCRdb's pipeline rather than the authors' work. The table includes 20,000 to 30,000 clones, around 14% detected once. This receptor was obtained from a female donor with papillary thyroid cancer or a benign thyroid nodule (not recorded which). Some clones in this sample may be carry-over from other donors' samples. Sequencing input: blood.

CDR3 amino acids: CASTGQNANTEAFF. The CDR3 region has the DNA TGTGCCAGCACCGGGCAGAACGCGAACACTGAAGCTTTCTTT. This chain connects TRBV6-1 to TRBJ1-1; D is unclear. The CDR3 consists of 14 residues. V shed 7 bases and J shed 1 base, with 13 bases lying between them. CDR1 is MNHNS, CDR2 SASEGT, per germline.